This T cell receptor beta chain was sequenced in a study of blood T cells in healthy people across ages. Study conclusions and caveats: Relative to aged donors, long-lived donors carried more naive CD4+ cells and displayed higher diversity.

Points on this clonotype: Its antigen is unknown. A read error is possible here, since a much larger clone lies one base away.

PCR was performed a second time for 7 to 11 cycles using a sample-barcoded 5' primer and a J-beta primer mix. Every cDNA was tagged by a template-switch adaptor with 12 random nucleotides. TCRdb fed the 5' RACE reads into MiXCR, producing one record per CDR3 protein. The sample holds approximately 900,000 distinct CDR3 sequences, around 46% seen once. The CDR3 extends over 14 amino acids. Trimming took 6 bases from V and 7 from J, leaving 19 bases between them. The sample was blood. The V and J genes are TRBV12-3 or TRBV12-4 and TRBJ2-7, with D maybe TRBD2 (5 bases). The sequence was collected from a man aged 30 to 45 in good health. The CDR3 sequence is CASSLTRIYNEQYF. The CDR3 region has the DNA TGTGCCAGCAGCCTTACTAGAATCTACAATGAGCAGTACTTC.